This TCR beta chain was recovered during a study of T cells expressing NK-cell markers. Study at large: It was sorted CD3+CD56+NKG2C+, CD3+CD56+NKG2C- and CD3+CD56-NKG2C+ T cells that supplied the TCR beta repertoires. Regarding the study as a whole: Dominant NKG2C+ clonotypes were found to form about 1.0-7.5% of CD8+ T cells in a handful of donors.

From its re-call of the 5' RACE reads, TCRdb lists each CDR3 protein once, without DNA. Recorded for this sample: 350,000 to 500,000 distinct CDR3 sequences. About this clonotype itself: Its target is not known.

CDR1 is MNHEY, CDR2 SMNVEV, per germline (reference sequence). CDR3 length: 12 amino acids. The J gene is TRBJ2-7, the V gene TRBV27. The TCR was taken from a woman aged 18 to 75 in good health. The sequenced material came from blood T cells: a sorted CD56 or NKG2C T cell subset, CD4+ or CD8+ T cells, or bulk PBMC T cells (not recorded which). The CDR3 spells CASIGSGYEQYF.